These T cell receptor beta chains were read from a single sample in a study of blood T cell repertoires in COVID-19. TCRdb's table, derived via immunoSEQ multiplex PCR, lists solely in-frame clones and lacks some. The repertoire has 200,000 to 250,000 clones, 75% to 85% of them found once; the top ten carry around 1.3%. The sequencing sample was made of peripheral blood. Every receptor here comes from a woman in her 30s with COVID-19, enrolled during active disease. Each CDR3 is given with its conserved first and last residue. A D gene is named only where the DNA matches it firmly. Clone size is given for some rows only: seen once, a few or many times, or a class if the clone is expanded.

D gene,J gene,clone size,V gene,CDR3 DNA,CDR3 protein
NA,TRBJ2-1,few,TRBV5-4,TGTGCCAGCAGCCTACCTAGCAATGAGCAGTTCTTC,CASSLPSNEQFF
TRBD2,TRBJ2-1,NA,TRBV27,TGTGCCAGCAGCCGGAAACAGCCGCTTGGTAGCGGGACATCATTCTACAATGAGCAGTTCTTC,CASSRKQPLGSGTSFYNEQFF
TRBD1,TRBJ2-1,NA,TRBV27,TGTGCCACCAGACTTGGGACAGGGGCCAATGAGCAGTTCTTC,CATRLGTGANEQFF
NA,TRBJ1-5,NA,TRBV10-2,TGCGCCAGCAGTGAGTGGGGGCAAGGGGTCAATCAGCCCCAGCATTTT,CASSEWGQGVNQPQHF
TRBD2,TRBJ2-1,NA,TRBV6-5,TGTGCCAGCAGTTACGGGAGACTAGCGGGAGGAGAGCAGTTCTTC,CASSYGRLAGGEQFF
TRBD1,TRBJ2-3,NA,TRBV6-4,TGTGCCAGCAGCGAGACAGGGGGGACAATAGATACGCAGTATTTT,CASSETGGTIDTQYF
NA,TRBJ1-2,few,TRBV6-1,TGTGCCAGCAGTGAAGCAGGCTGGGCGGGTTATGGCTACACCTTC,CASSEAGWAGYGYTF
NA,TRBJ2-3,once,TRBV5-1,TGCGCCAGCAGCTTGGGGGGCGGAACAGATACGCAGTATTTT,CASSLGGGTDTQYF
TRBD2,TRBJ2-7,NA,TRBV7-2,TGTGCCAGCAGGGGGGGACTAGCGGGAGGCGGCGAGCAGTACTTC,CASRGGLAGGGEQYF
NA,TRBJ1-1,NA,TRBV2,TGTGCCAGCAGCGATCGGGACATAACGGCTTTCTTT,CASSDRDITAFF
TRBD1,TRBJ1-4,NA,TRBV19,TGTGCCAGTACCCGTAGGACAGGGTTTGAAAAACTGTTTTTT,CASTRRTGFEKLFF
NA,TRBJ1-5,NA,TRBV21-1,TGTGCCAGCAGCAAGTTTTGGGACAGGGGTATCAGGTGCGATCAGCCCCAGCATTTT,CASSKFWDRGIRCDQPQHF
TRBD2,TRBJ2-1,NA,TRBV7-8,TGTGCCAGCAGCTCCGGGGTAGCGGGGGGTTACAATGAGCAGTTCTTC,CASSSGVAGGYNEQFF
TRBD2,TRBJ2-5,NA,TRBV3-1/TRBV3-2,TGTGCCAGCAGCCAAAGCCTAGCGGGATCCGGGGAGACCCAGTACTTC,CASSQSLAGSGETQYF
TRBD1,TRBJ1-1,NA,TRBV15,TGTGCCACCAGCAGATCCCAACAGGGGGGCACTGAAGCTTTCTTT,CATSRSQQGGTEAFF
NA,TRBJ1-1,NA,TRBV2,TGTGCCAGCAGTGAAGAGTCGGGCACTGAAGCTTTCTTT,CASSEESGTEAFF
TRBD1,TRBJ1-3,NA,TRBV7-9,TGTGCCAGCAGCTCTACCGGAGGAGACAGGGTCCTATATTTT,CASSSTGGDRVLYF
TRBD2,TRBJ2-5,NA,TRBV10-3,TGTGCCATCAGTGAGTCGACACTAGCGGGAGGAGAGACCCAGTACTTC,CAISESTLAGGETQYF
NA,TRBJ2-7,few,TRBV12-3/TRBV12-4,TGTGCCAGCAGTTTAGTAGACGAGCAGTACTTC,CASSLVDEQYF
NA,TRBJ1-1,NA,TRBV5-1,TGCGCCAGCAGCTTCGGCGGAATGAACACTGAAGCTTTCTTT,CASSFGGMNTEAFF
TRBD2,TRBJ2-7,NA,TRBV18,TGTGCCAGCTCACCAGATTGGGGAGGGCCCGGGGAGCAGTACTTC,CASSPDWGGPGEQYF
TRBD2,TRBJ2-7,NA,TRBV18,TGTGCCAGCTCACCGTCCAGCGGGGGGGCCACCTCCTACGAGCAGTACTTC,CASSPSSGGATSYEQYF
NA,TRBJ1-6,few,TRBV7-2,TGTGCCAGCATCCAAGTCGAGGGCTCACCCCTCCACTTT,CASIQVEGSPLHF
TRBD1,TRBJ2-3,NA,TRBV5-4,TGTGCCAGCAGCTTCGACAGGGGAGATACGCAGTATTTT,CASSFDRGDTQYF
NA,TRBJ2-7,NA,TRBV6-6,TGTGCCAGCAGTTGGTCCGGCGAGCAGTACTTC,CASSWSGEQYF
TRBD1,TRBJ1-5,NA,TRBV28,TGTGCCAGCAGTGAACAAAGGACAGGCTACAATCAGCCCCAGCATTTT,CASSEQRTGYNQPQHF
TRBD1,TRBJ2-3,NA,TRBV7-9,TGTGCCAGCAGCCCCGGGACAGGACCGGCGCAGTATTTT,CASSPGTGPAQYF
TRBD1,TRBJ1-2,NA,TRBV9,TGTGCCAGCAGCGGTACGGGACAGAGCTATGGCTACACCTTC,CASSGTGQSYGYTF
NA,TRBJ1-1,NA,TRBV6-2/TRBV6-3,TGTGCCAGCAGTTTGATAGGGGGTACTGAAGCTTTCTTT,CASSLIGGTEAFF
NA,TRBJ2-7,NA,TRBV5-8,TGTGCCAGCAGCTTGGGGGTCCAGGCGGGGATTGAGCAGTACTTC,CASSLGVQAGIEQYF
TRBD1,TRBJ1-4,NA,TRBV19,TGTGCCAGTAAGGGCAGGGGGCGTGAAGATGAAAAACTGTTTTTT,CASKGRGREDEKLFF
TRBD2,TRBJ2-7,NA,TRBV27,TGTGCCAGCAGTTCCGAGACTAGCGGGAGGTGGTACGAGCAGTACTTC,CASSSETSGRWYEQYF
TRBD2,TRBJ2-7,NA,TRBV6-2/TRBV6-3,TGTGCCAGCAGTTACGAGATAGCGGGAGGGCTATCCTACGAGCAGTACTTC,CASSYEIAGGLSYEQYF
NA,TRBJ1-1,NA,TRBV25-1,TGTGCCAGCAGTGATCCGGCAGCGTTGAACACTGAAGCTTTCTTT,CASSDPAALNTEAFF
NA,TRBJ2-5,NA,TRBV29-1,TGCAGCGTTTTGTACTTGGTGGCAGGTCGGCCTAAAGAGACCCAGTACTTC,CSVLYLVAGRPKETQYF
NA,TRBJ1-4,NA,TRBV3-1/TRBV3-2,TGTGCCAGCAGCCAAAGGGCAGGGGAAGAAAAACTGTTTTTT,CASSQRAGEEKLFF
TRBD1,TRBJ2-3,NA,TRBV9,TGTGCCAGCAGCCCCCACGGACAGGGAGGCACAGATACGCAGTATTTT,CASSPHGQGGTDTQYF
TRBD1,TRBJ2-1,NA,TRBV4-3,TGCGCCAGCAGCCAAGGCCGACAGGGAAGGATTGGGAATGAGCAGTTCTTC,CASSQGRQGRIGNEQFF
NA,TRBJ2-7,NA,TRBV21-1,TGTGCCAGCAGCTCAAAGCGGGAACCCCCCTACGAGCAGTACTTC,CASSSKREPPYEQYF
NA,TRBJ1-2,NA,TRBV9,TGTGCCAGCAGCGTTGACCAGGTCGGCTATGGCTACACCTTC,CASSVDQVGYGYTF
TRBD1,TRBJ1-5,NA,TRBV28,TGTGCCAGCAGTTTTGGAGGGGGCCCTCAGCCCCAGCATTTT,CASSFGGGPQPQHF
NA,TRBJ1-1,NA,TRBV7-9,TGTGCCAGCAGCTTACCATCCCCCGGGGTGGTCACTGAAGCTTTCTTT,CASSLPSPGVVTEAFF
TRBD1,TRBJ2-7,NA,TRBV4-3,TGCGCCAGCAGCCAAGATTGGGCCGCGGGACAGGGCTCCTACGAGCAGTACTTC,CASSQDWAAGQGSYEQYF
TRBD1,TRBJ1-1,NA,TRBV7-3,TGTGCCAGCAGCCGTGACAGGGGAACTGAAGCTTTCTTT,CASSRDRGTEAFF
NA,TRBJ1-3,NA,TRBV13,TGTGCCAGCAGCTTAGGGGCTCGAAACACCATATATTTT,CASSLGARNTIYF
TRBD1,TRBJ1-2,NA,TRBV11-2,TGTGCCAGCAGCTTACCTGGGACAGGCTATGGCTACACCTTC,CASSLPGTGYGYTF
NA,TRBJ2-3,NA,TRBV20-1,TGCAGTGCTAGTGGTAGACAGGTCACAGATACGCAGTATTTT,CSASGRQVTDTQYF
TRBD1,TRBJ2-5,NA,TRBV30,TGTGCCTGGAGTGGCGTCGGGACAGTCGGGACCCAGTACTTC,CAWSGVGTVGTQYF
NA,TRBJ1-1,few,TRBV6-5,TGTGCCACCAGTAGGACATGGGGGAACACTGAAGCTTTCTTT,CATSRTWGNTEAFF
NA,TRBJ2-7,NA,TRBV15,TGTGCCACCAGCCCTTATACGACTTCCTTCTACGAGCAGTACTTC,CATSPYTTSFYEQYF